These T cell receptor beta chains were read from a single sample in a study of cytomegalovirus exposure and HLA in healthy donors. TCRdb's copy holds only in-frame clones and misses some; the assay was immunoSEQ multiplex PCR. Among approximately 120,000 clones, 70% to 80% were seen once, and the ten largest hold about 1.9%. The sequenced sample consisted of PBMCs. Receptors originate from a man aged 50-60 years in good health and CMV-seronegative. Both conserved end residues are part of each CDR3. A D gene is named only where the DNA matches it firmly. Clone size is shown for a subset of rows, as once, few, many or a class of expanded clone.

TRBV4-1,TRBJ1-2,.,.,TGCGCCAGCAGCCAAAGCTACGGTGGCTACACCTTC,CASSQSYGGYTF
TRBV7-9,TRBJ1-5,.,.,TGTTCCAGCAGCGTAGGGCTCCAGGGTCCCCAGCATTTT,CSSSVGLQGPQHF
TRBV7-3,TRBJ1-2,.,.,TGTGCCAGCAGCTTAGATGGGGAGAGGGGGAATGGCTACACCTTC,CASSLDGERGNGYTF
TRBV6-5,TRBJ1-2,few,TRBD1,TGTGCCAGCAGCGCGGACAGGGGAGGCCATGGCTACACCTTC,CASSADRGGHGYTF
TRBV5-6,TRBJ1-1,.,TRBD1,TGTGCCAGCAGCTTCAAAAGGACAGGGGCCACGGGAGCTTTCTTT,CASSFKRTGATGAFF
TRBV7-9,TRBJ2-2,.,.,TGTTCCAGCAGCTTAGGAGTAGGGGACACCGGGGAGCTGTTTTTT,CSSSLGVGDTGELFF
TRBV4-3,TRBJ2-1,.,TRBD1,TGCGCCAGCAGCCAAGATCGGGACAGGTACAATGAGCAGTTCTTC,CASSQDRDRYNEQFF
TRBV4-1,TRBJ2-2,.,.,TGCGCCAGCAGCCAAGATTTACAGGCGAACACCGGGGAGCTGTTTTTT,CASSQDLQANTGELFF
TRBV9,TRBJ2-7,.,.,TGTGCCAGCAGCGTAGGTTACTCCATCAAGGGGGAAAACTACGAGCAGTACTTC,CASSVGYSIKGENYEQYF
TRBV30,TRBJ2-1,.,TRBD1,TGTGCCTGGAGTGAGGTGACAGGGCCCAGTGAGCAGTTCTTC,CAWSEVTGPSEQFF
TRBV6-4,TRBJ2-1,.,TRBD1,TGTGCCAGCAGTGACTCGACAGACAGGGGGAATCATCTGTTCTTC,CASSDSTDRGNHLFF
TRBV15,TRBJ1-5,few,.,TGTGCCACCAGCAGAGATGTAGGGGGGGATCAGCCCCAGCATTTT,CATSRDVGGDQPQHF
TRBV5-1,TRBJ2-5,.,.,TGCGCCAGCGGTACCGGGAGCCTCCAAGAGACCCAGTACTTC,CASGTGSLQETQYF
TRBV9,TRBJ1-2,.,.,TGTGCCAGCAGCGTAGTGGGGGGTGGCTACACCTTC,CASSVVGGGYTF
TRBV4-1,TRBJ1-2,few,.,TGCGCCAGCAGCCAAGATCAGGGCAGGTGGGGCTACACCTTC,CASSQDQGRWGYTF